The 26 T cell receptor beta chains listed next were all sequenced from one sample in a study of cytomegalovirus exposure and HLA in healthy donors. The protocol was immunoSEQ multiplex PCR, while the TCRdb copy is restricted to in-frame clones and leaves out a portion. Of 220,000 or so clones in the sample, over 80% are singletons; the top ten hold roughly an eighth. Sequencing was done on a sample of PBMCs. The origin of the receptors is a woman aged 30 to 39 in good health and CMV-seropositive.

As regards this clone: At one end the junction does not follow the germline gene, possibly because of a read error. This chain links TRBV7-9 with TRBJ2-5, with D unclear. The CDR3 extends over 13 amino acids. Germline V lookup: CDR1 SEHNR, CDR2 FQNEAQ (reference sequence). The CDR3 nucleotides read TGTGCCAGCAGCCACCCGGGCCGCAAGGAGTGGCACTTC. Amino acid sequence: CASSHPGRKEWHF.

This clone appeared once. The chain carries TRBV18 and TRBJ1-4, with D uncertain. Germline CDR1 reads KGHSH; CDR2 reads LQKENI. V gave up 2 bases and J gave up 3 bases, with 7 bases separating them. The CDR3 length is 14 residues. The CDR3 nucleotides are TGTGCCAGCTCACCATCTAAGTCTAATGAAAAACTGTTTTTT. Protein product: CASSPSKSNEKLFF. The whole variable domain, filled in from reference TRBV18 and TRBJ1-4, reads NAGVMQNPRHLVRRRGQEARLRCSPMKGHSHVYWYRQLPEEGLKFMVYLQKENIIDESGMPKERFSAEFPKEGPSILRIQQVVRGDSAAYFCASSPSKSNEKLFFGSGTQLSVL.

This rearrangement joins TRBV29-1 to TRBJ2-1; 9 bases fit TRBD1. Germline V gives CDR1 SQVTM, CDR2 ANQGSEA. This CDR3 region has 14 residues. J gave up 8 bases and V 2 bases, and 7 bases lay outside the gene matches. Written as DNA, the CDR3 is TGCAGCGTTGAACATCCCCGGGACAGGGATGAGCAGTTCTTC. This translates into CSVEHPRDRDEQFF.

The rearrangement joins TRBV30 to TRBJ2-7; tentatively, D is TRBD1 (5 bases). V lost 5 bases and J lost 5, with 10 bases in between. In germline, CDR1 is GTSNPN, CDR2 SVGIG (reference sequence). This CDR3 region has 11 residues. CDR3 coding DNA: TGTGCCTGGGGCAGGGTGGACGAGCAGTACTTC. Protein: CAWGRVDEQYF.

The chain recombines TRBV7-6 with TRBJ1-1, with TRBD1 as a possible D gene (6 bases). The germline V and J ends were trimmed by 5 bases and 1 base, with 14 bases remaining between them. From germline, CDR1 is SGHVS and CDR2 FNYEAQ. The CDR3 has 15 amino acids. The CDR3 DNA reads as TGTGCCAGCAGCGCAACCGGGACACCGAACACTGAAGCTTTCTTT. Translation gives CASSATGTPNTEAFF. The full variable domain, completed using reference TRBV7-6 and TRBJ1-1, is GAGVSQSPRYKVTKRGQDVALRCDPISGHVSLYWYRQALGQGPEFLTYFNYEAQQDKSGLPNDRFSAERPEGSISTLTIQRTEQRDSAMYRCASSATGTPNTEAFFGQGTRLTVV.

The V call is TRBV7-2, the J call TRBJ2-3, with 7 nucleotides matching TRBD1. Germline CDR1 is SGHTA and CDR2 is FQGNSA. CDR3 length equals 13 residues. The trim removed 4 bases at V and 6 bases at J, leaving 4 bases unmatched. CDR3 coding DNA: TGTGCCAGCAGCTCTCTGGACAGGGATACGCAGTATTTT. Amino acid sequence: CASSSLDRDTQYF.

With respect to this clone: The DNA is omitted, as the CDR3 cannot be located on it reliably, and the CDR3 follows TCRdb's listing. V and J are TRBV30 and TRBJ1-2. In germline, CDR1 is GTSNPN, CDR2 SVGIG (reference sequence). The CDR3 has 11 amino acids, counting both end residues. CDR3 loop: CARGVGFGNTF.

The chain recombines TRBV14 with TRBJ2-3; TRBD2 matches 10 bases. CDR1 and CDR2 (germline): SGHDN, FVKESK. This CDR3 is built from 19 residues. Losses at the gene ends were 2 bases for V and 4 bases for J; bases not matched to a gene: 15. Written as DNA, the CDR3 is TGTGCCAGCAGCCAAAAATGGTGGCCTAGCGGGAGTCCGGCAGATACGCAGTATTTT. Translation gives CASSQKWWPSGSPADTQYF.

The chain's CDR3 is CASSIELAGVTDTQYF. The CDR3 region has the DNA TGTGCCAGTAGTATCGAACTAGCGGGAGTTACAGATACGCAGTATTTT. The genes are TRBV19 and TRBJ2-3; 11 bases map to TRBD2. CDR1 and CDR2 from the germline V gene are LNHDA and SQIVND (reference sequence). This CDR3 is 16 amino acids long. The V gene end was trimmed by 3 bases and the J gene end by 3 bases; junction bases not matched to a gene: 5. Supplemented by reference TRBV19 and TRBJ2-3, the full variable domain reads DGGITQSPKYLFRKEGQNVTLSCEQNLNHDAMYWYRQDPGQGLRLIYYSQIVNDFQKGDIAEGYSVSREKKESFPLTVTSAQKNPTAFYLCASSIELAGVTDTQYFGPGTRLTVL.

This clone was seen just once. The genes are TRBV2 and TRBJ2-1; 10 bases match TRBD2. This CDR3 is 16 amino acids long. The V gene end was trimmed by 0 bases and the J gene end by 7 bases; junction bases not matched to a gene: 6. Germline CDR1 and CDR2: SNHLY and FYNNEI. The CDR3 is CASSEARSSGSNEQFF. CDR3 nucleotide sequence: TGTGCCAGCAGTGAAGCGCGGTCTAGCGGGAGTAATGAGCAGTTCTTC.

The chain employs TRBV29-1 and TRBJ2-1, with 9 bases aligning to TRBD1. Germline CDR1 and CDR2: SQVTM and ANQGSEA. The J segment lost 9 bases and the V segment lost 4 bases, leaving 10 bases of the junction unmatched. The CDR3 totals 14 residues. CDR3 nucleotide sequence: TGCAGCGTTGTTAGGGACAGGGCTGACGGTGAGCAGTTCTTC. Translation: CSVVRDRADGEQFF.

The gene calls are TRBV5-6 and TRBJ1-1; no clear D. CDR1 and CDR2 from the germline V gene are SGHDT and YYEEEE. This CDR3 has 16 residues. V dropped 4 bases and J dropped 1 base, with 17 bases sitting between them. The DNA of the CDR3 is TGTGCCAGCAGCGCCGGGATACAGAGGGAGAACACTGAAGCTTTCTTT. Its translation is CASSAGIQRENTEAFF.

The chain joins TRBV6-5 to TRBJ1-2; 10 nucleotides match TRBD1. The germline V gene has CDR1 MNHEY and CDR2 SVGAGI. The CDR3 totals 15 residues. The trim removed 6 bases at V and 2 bases at J, leaving 6 bases unmatched. The CDR3 spells CASRPVTGGNYGYTF. The CDR3 region has the DNA TGTGCCAGCAGACCAGTGACAGGGGGCAACTATGGCTACACCTTC.

The chain employs TRBV9 and TRBJ2-4, with D tentatively TRBD1 (6 bases). V lost 3 bases, J lost 8 bases, and 15 bases lay in between. CDR1 is SGDLS, CDR2 YYNGEE, per germline. The CDR3 length is 14 residues. The CDR3 DNA reads as TGTGCCAGCAGCGCCTCCCGGGACACTCACATTCAGTACTTC. This translates into CASSASRDTHIQYF.

The sample holds a few counts of this clone. The genes are TRBV15 and TRBJ2-7; D may be TRBD2 (6 bases). This CDR3 region has 16 residues. From germline, CDR1 is LNHNV and CDR2 YYDKDF (reference sequence). V was shortened by 1 base and J by 3 bases, with 16 bases between the two germline ends. As DNA, the CDR3 is TGTGCCACCAGCAGAGGCACCGGGACTTCGGTCTACGAGCAGTACTTC. Protein product: CATSRGTGTSVYEQYF.

The chain is built from TRBV27 and TRBJ2-2; tentative D call: TRBD2 (5 bases). The CDR3 runs to 16 residues. CDR1 MNHEY and CDR2 SMNVEV come from the germline V gene (reference sequence). V lost 1 base and J 5 bases, leaving 14 bases between the germline ends. CDR3 nucleotides: TGTGCCAGCAGTTTATTTCGGGGAATGAAGACCGGGGAGCTGTTTTTT. It translates to CASSLFRGMKTGELFF.

This clone has a single count. The chain recombines TRBV30 with TRBJ2-1, with TRBD1 matching over 7 bases. This CDR3 region has 17 residues. V was pared by 5 bases and J by 5 bases, with 18 bases of the junction left unmatched. Looked up from germline, CDR1 is GTSNPN and CDR2 is SVGIG (reference sequence). DNA of the CDR3: TGTGCCTGGTCCCCCGCCTTAACAGGGGAACTACACAATGAGCAGTTCTTC. Its protein product is CAWSPALTGELHNEQFF.

This chain joins TRBV7-9 and TRBJ1-5, with TRBD1 identical over 9 bases. The V gene end was trimmed by 1 base and the J gene end by 5 bases; junction bases not matched to a gene: 6. The germline V gene encodes CDR1 SEHNR and CDR2 FQNEAQ (reference sequence). CDR3 size: 16 residues. The DNA of the CDR3 is TGTGCCAGCAGCTTAGAGGGACAGGGAGAGGATCAGCCCCAGCATTTT. It specifies CASSLEGQGEDQPQHF.

V gene TRBV18 combines with J gene TRBJ2-5, with D perhaps assigned TRBD1 or TRBD2 (5 bases each). This CDR3 is 13 amino acids long. Germline lookup yields CDR1 KGHSH and CDR2 LQKENI. V lost 3 bases to trimming and J lost 5 bases, with 10 bases between them. DNA of the CDR3: TGTGCCAGCTCACCCCGCAGGGAGGAGACCCAGTACTTC. Protein: CASSPRREETQYF.

The chain couples TRBV30 to TRBJ1-2; maybe TRBD1 (5 bases). Germline V gives CDR1 GTSNPN, CDR2 SVGIG (reference sequence). The CDR3 spans 12 residues. V was trimmed by 3 bases and J by 7 bases, leaving 12 bases between them. The CDR3 region is CAWRPPGPGYTF. Here the CDR3 DNA reads TGTGCCTGGAGACCTCCGGGGCCTGGCTACACCTTC.

This chain links TRBV29-1 with TRBJ1-2; 12 bases are a match to TRBD1. The V segment lost 0 bases and the J segment 4 bases; nucleotides outside the gene matches: 12. This CDR3 spans 18 amino acids. The germline V gene encodes CDR1 SQVTM and CDR2 ANQGSEA. The CDR3 DNA reads as TGCAGCGTTGAAGACCCTCCGGGACAGGGGGCGCGGGGCTATGGCTACACCTTC. Its translation is CSVEDPPGQGARGYGYTF.

V and J are TRBV7-6 and TRBJ2-1; D remains ambiguous. This CDR3 comprises 12 residues. V was clipped by 5 bases and J by 3 bases, with 5 bases between them. Germline assignment: CDR1 SGHVS and CDR2 FNYEAQ. The chain's CDR3 is CASSPDYNEQFF. The CDR3 DNA reads as TGTGCCAGCAGCCCAGACTACAATGAGCAGTTCTTC.

The chain is built from TRBV5-4 and TRBJ2-5; D gene uncertain. Trimming took 1 base from V and 4 from J, leaving 5 bases between them. Per the germline V gene, CDR1 is SGHNT and CDR2 is YYREEE (reference sequence). The CDR3 is 12 residues long. CDR3 sequence reads: CASSLSAETQYF. In DNA, the CDR3 is TGTGCCAGCAGCTTGAGTGCAGAGACCCAGTACTTC.

The chain carries TRBV9 and TRBJ2-2; the D is unclear. Germline V gene data show CDR1 as SGDLS and CDR2 as YYNGEE. V was shortened by 4 bases and J by 5 bases, with 9 bases between the two germline ends. The length of the CDR3 is 13 residues. CDR3 sequence: CASSIMGTGELFF. The DNA for the CDR3 is TGTGCCAGCAGCATCATGGGGACCGGGGAGCTGTTTTTT.

This clone was seen repeatedly, ten times or more. In the same sample, other DNA sequences code for this CDR3. This chain joins TRBV6-4 and TRBJ2-1; a weak D match, TRBD2 (6 bases). Trimming left V 0 bases short and J 0 bases short, with 6 bases between. Germline assignment: CDR1 MRHNA and CDR2 SNTAGT. CDR3 length: 15 residues. The CDR3: CASSDSSGSYNEQFF. CDR3 sequence (DNA): TGTGCCAGCAGTGACTCTAGCGGCTCCTACAATGAGCAGTTCTTC.

This chain connects TRBV9 to TRBJ2-1; TRBD2 matches 14 bases. Losses at the gene ends were 1 base for V and 6 bases for J; bases not matched to a gene: 9. Per the germline V gene, CDR1 is SGDLS and CDR2 is YYNGEE. CDR3 length: 18 amino acids. The CDR3 reads CASSVLGLAGGSVNEQFF. Written as DNA, the CDR3 is TGTGCCAGCAGCGTACTCGGACTAGCGGGAGGATCGGTCAATGAGCAGTTCTTC.